The clone carrying this T cell receptor beta chain was recorded only once. This sample is part of a study of T cell changes during pregnancy in multiple sclerosis. Produced via immunoSEQ multiplex PCR; TCRdb's table is partial and in-frame only. Of around 59,000 clones in the sample, 91% were seen once. The CDR3 extends over 16 amino acids. CDR1 and CDR2 from the germline V gene are KGHSH and LQKENI. The V end lost 1 base, the J end lost 1 base, and 13 bases lay between the germline ends. J is TRBJ2-5 and V is TRBV18; possibly TRBD2 for D (5 bases). The clonotype comes from a female donor with multiple sclerosis, enrolled in a pregnancy study. Sequencing used CD4+ T cells from peripheral blood mononuclear cells, obtained in the first trimester of pregnancy. CDR3 residues: CASSPLARGFQETQYF. The CDR3 DNA reads TGTGCCAGCTCACCACTGGCTCGGGGATTCCAAGAGACCCAGTACTTC.